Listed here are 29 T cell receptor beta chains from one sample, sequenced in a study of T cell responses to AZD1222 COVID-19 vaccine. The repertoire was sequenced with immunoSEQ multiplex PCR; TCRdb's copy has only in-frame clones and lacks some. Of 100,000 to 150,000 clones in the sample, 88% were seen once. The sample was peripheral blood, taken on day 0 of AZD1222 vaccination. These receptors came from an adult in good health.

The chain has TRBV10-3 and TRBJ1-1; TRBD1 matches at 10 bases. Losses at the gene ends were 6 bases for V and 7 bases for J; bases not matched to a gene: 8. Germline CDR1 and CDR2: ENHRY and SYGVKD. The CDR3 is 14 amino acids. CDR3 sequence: CAIRVTGGEVEAFF. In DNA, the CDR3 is TGTGCCATCAGAGTGACAGGGGGCGAGGTTGAAGCTTTCTTT.

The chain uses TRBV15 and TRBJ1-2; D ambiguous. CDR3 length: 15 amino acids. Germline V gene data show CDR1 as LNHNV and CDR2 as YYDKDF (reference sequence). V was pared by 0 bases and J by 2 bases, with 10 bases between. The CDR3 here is CATSRDRGTNYGYTF. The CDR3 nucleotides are TGTGCCACCAGCAGAGACAGAGGTACAAACTATGGCTACACCTTC.

CDR3 in DNA: TGCGCCAGCAGCTCGGTAACGAGGAGTGGCTACACCTTC. It codes for CASSSVTRSGYTF. The chain uses TRBV5-1 and TRBJ1-2; D gene ambiguous. CDR3 length: 13 amino acids. Germline V CDR1 and CDR2: SGHRS, YFSETQ. Trimming took 3 bases from V and 7 from J, leaving 13 bases between them.

CDR3 loop: CASSSARNEQFF. Written as DNA, the CDR3 is TGTGCCAGCAGCTCGGCCAGAAATGAGCAGTTCTTC. The chain carries TRBV7-9 and TRBJ2-1; D remains unclear. The CDR3 is 12 amino acids. V lost 4 bases to trimming and J lost 7 bases, with 8 bases between them. Germline loops: CDR1 SEHNR, CDR2 FQNEAQ (reference sequence).

Here the CDR3 DNA reads TGTGCCAGCAGCGGACTAGCGGGGGACACCGGGGAGCTGTTTTTT. It encodes CASSGLAGDTGELFF. The gene calls are TRBV6-5 and TRBJ2-2, with 13 bases aligning to TRBD2. CDR1 and CDR2 from the germline V gene are MNHEY and SVGAGI. The CDR3 sequence is 15 residues long. The V gene end was trimmed by 6 bases and the J gene end by 3 bases; junction bases not matched to a gene: 1.

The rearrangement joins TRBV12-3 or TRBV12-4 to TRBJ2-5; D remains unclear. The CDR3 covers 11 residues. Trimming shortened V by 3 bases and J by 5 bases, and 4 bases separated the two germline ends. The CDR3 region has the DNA TGTGCCAGCAGTTTTTACGAGACCCAGTACTTC. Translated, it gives CASSFYETQYF.

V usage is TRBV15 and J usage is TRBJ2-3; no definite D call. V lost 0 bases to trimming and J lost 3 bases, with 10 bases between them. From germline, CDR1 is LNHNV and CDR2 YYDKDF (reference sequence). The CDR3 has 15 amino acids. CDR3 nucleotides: TGTGCCACCAGCAGAGATGAGGACGTAACAGATACGCAGTATTTT. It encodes CATSRDEDVTDTQYF.

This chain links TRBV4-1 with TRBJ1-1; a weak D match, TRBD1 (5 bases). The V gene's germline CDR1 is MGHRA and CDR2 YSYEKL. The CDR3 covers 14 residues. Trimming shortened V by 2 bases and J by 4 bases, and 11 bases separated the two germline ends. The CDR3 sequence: CASSQTSRGTEAFF. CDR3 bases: TGCGCCAGCAGCCAAACTTCAAGGGGCACTGAAGCTTTCTTT.

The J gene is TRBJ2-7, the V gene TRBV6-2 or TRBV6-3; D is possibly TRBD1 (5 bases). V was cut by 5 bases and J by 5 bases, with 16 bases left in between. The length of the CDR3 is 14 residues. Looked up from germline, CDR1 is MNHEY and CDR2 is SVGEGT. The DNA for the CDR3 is TGTGCCAGCAGTCAGACAGTACCAACGGACGAGCAGTACTTC. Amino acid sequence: CASSQTVPTDEQYF.

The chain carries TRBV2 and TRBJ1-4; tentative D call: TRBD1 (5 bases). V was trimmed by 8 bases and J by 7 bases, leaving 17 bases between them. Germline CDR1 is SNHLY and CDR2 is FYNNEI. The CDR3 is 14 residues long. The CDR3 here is CASRERGAGEKLFF. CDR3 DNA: TGTGCCAGCCGGGAGCGGGGCGCGGGTGAAAAACTGTTTTTT.

The CDR3 loop reads CASSSSTGVGNTIYF. CDR3 in DNA: TGTGCCAGCAGTTCCTCGACAGGGGTTGGAAACACCATATATTTT. This chain connects TRBV6-5 to TRBJ1-3, with TRBD1 matching over 8 bases. From germline, CDR1 is MNHEY and CDR2 SVGAGI. The CDR3 is made up of 15 amino acids. The V gene end was trimmed by 4 bases and the J gene end by 3 bases; junction bases not matched to a gene: 5.

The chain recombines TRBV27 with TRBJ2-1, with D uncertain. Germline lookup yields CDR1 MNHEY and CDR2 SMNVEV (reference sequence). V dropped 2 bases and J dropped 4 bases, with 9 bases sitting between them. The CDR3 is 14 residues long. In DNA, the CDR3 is TGTGCCAGCAGTTTAGCCCTTAGATACAATGAGCAGTTCTTC. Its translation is CASSLALRYNEQFF.

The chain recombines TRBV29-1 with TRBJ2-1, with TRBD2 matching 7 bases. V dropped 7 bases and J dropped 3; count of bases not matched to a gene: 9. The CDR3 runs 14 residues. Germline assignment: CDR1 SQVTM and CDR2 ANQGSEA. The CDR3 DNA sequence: TGCAGCGCCCCGACTAGCATGCTCTACAATGAGCAGTTCTTC. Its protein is CSAPTSMLYNEQFF.

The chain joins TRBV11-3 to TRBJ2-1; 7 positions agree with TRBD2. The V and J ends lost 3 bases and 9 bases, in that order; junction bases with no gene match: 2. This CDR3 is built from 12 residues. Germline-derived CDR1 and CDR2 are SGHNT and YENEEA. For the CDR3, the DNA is TGTGCCAGCAGCTTCATAGCGGGTGAGCAGTTCTTC. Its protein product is CASSFIAGEQFF. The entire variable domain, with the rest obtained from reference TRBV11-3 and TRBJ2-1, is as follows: EAGVVQSPRYKIIEKKQPVAFWCNPISGHNTLYWYLQNLGQGPELLIRYENEEAVDDSQLPKDRFSAERLKGVDSTLKIQPAELGDSAVYLCASSFIAGEQFFGPGTRLTVL.

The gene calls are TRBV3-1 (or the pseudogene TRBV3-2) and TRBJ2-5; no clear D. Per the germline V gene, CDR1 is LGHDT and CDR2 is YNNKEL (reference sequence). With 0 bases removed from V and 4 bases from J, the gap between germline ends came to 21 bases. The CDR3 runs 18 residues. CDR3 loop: CASSQDEKPRAPRETQYF. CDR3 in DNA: TGTGCCAGCAGCCAAGATGAAAAACCCCGGGCCCCCCGAGAGACCCAGTACTTC.

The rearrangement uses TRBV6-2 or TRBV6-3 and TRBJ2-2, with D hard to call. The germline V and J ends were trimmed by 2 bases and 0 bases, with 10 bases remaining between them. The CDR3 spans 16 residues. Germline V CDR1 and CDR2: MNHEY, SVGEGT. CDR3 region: CASSYMTGPNTGELFF. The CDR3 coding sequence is TGTGCCAGCAGTTACATGACGGGCCCGAACACCGGGGAGCTGTTTTTT.

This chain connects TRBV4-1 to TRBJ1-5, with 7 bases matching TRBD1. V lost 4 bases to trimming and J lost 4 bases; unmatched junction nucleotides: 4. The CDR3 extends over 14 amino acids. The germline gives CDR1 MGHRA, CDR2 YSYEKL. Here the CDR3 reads CASSPYRGNQPQHF. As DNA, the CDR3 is TGCGCCAGCAGCCCCTACAGGGGTAATCAGCCCCAGCATTTT.

The CDR3 DNA follows: TGTGCCAGCAGTCAACCCGGGCAGGCTAAGGGTCGTGGCTACACCTTC. Translation gives CASSQPGQAKGRGYTF. J is TRBJ1-2 and V is TRBV6-2 or TRBV6-3; D remains unclear. With 5 bases removed from V and 7 bases from J, the gap between germline ends came to 23 bases. From germline, CDR1 is MNHEY and CDR2 SVGEGT. The CDR3 consists of 16 residues.

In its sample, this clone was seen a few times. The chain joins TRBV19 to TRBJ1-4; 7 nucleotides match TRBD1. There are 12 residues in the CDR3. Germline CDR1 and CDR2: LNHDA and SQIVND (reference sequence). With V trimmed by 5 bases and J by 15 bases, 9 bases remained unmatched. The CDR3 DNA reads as TGTGCCAGTAGTCTCATCGGACAGGCTATGTTTTTT. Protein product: CASSLIGQAMFF.

The CDR3 nucleotides are TGTGCCAGCAGCGTGGCGGGGGTTAGGGCCGGGGAGCTGTTTTTT. Translated, it gives CASSVAGVRAGELFF. The chain uses TRBV9 and TRBJ2-2, with TRBD2 identical over 7 bases. Germline assignment: CDR1 SGDLS and CDR2 YYNGEE. V dropped 2 bases and J dropped 6; count of bases not matched to a gene: 7. The length of the CDR3 is 15 residues.

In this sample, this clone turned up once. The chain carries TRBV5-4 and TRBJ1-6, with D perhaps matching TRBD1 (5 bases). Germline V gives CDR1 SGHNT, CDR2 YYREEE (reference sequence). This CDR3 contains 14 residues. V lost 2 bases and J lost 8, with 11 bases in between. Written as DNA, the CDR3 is TGTGCCAGCAGCTTAGAGGGGTTAGATTCACCCCTCCACTTT. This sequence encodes CASSLEGLDSPLHF.

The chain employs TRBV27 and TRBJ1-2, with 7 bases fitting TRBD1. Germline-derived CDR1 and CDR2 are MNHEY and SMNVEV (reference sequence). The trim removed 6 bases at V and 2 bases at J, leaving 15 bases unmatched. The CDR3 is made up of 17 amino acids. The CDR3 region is CASRSTPGQPENYGYTF. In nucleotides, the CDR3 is TGTGCCAGCAGATCCACCCCGGGACAGCCAGAAAACTATGGCTACACCTTC.

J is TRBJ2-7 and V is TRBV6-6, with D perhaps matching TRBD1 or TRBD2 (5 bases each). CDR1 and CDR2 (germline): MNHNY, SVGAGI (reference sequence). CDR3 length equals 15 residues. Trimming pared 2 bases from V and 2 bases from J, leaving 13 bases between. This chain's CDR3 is CASSYLRDGTYEQYF. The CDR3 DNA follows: TGTGCCAGCAGTTACCTCCGGGACGGGACCTACGAGCAGTACTTC.

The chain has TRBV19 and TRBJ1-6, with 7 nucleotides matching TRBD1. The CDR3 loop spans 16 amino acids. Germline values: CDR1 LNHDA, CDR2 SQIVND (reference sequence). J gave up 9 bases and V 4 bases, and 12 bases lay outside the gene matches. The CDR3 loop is CASSSTPGTARSPLHF. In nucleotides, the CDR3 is TGTGCCAGTAGTAGTACCCCCGGGACAGCTCGTTCACCCCTCCACTTT.

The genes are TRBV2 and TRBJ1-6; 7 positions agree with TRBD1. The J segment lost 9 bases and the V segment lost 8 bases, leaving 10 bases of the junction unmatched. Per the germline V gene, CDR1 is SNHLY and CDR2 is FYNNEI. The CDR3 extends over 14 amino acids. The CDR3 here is CASYQGGLTSPLHF. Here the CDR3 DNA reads TGTGCCAGCTACCAGGGGGGTCTGACTTCACCCCTCCACTTT.

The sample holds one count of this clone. CDR3 coding DNA: TGTGCCAGTCAGTGGCGGGATACGCAGTATTTT. This gives the protein CASQWRDTQYF. This chain connects TRBV12-3 or TRBV12-4 to TRBJ2-3; no definite D call. The CDR3 is made up of 11 amino acids. Trimming pared 9 bases from V and 6 bases from J, leaving 10 bases between.

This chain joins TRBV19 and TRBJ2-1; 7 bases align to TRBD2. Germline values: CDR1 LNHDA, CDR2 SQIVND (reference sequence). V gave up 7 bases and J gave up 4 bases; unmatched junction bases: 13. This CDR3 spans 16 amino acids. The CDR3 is CASTRGSQRGYNEQFF. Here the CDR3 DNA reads TGTGCCAGTACGAGGGGCTCCCAGCGGGGATACAATGAGCAGTTCTTC.

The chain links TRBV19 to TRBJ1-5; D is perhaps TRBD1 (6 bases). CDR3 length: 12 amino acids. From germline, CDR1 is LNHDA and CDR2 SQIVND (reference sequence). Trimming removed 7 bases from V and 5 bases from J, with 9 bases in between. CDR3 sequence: CASKQGDQPQHF. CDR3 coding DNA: TGTGCCAGTAAACAGGGTGATCAGCCCCAGCATTTT. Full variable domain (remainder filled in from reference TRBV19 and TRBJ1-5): DGGITQSPKYLFRKEGQNVTLSCEQNLNHDAMYWYRQDPGQGLRLIYYSQIVNDFQKGDIAEGYSVSREKKESFPLTVTSAQKNPTAFYLCASKQGDQPQHFGDGTRLSIL.

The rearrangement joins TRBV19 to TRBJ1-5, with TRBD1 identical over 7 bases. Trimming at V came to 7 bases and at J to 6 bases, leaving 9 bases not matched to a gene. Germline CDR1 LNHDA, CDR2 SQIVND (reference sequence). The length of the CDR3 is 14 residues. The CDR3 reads CASKAQGLGQPQHF. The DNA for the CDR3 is TGTGCCAGTAAGGCACAGGGGCTAGGTCAGCCCCAGCATTTT.